Each of the 19 T cell receptor beta chains below was sequenced from the same sample in a study of T cell repertoires in cytomegalovirus infection. TCRdb re-analysed the reads in MiXCR, keeping a single row per CDR3 protein. The repertoire has about 770,000 distinct CDR3 sequences, 25% to 30% of them found once; the top ten carry roughly 14%. No antigen has been identified for these receptors. The sequenced sample was cultured CD8+ T cells from PBMCs, obtained from culture after CMV antigen stimulation. These receptors were taken from a human donor in good health (CMV status not recorded). Some clones in this sample may be carry-over from other donors' samples.

V and J are TRBV7-9 and TRBJ2-1, with 9 bases aligning to TRBD1. The J segment lost 8 bases and the V segment lost 5 bases, leaving 7 bases of the junction unmatched. The germline V gene has CDR1 SEHNR and CDR2 FQNEAQ (reference sequence). The CDR3 is made up of 14 amino acids. The CDR3 here is CASSPRTGDDEQFF. The DNA of the CDR3 is TGTGCCAGCAGCCCTCGGACAGGGGACGATGAGCAGTTCTTC.

This clonotype was picked up a small number of times. V gene TRBV7-9 combines with J gene TRBJ2-3; D not certain. The germline V and J ends were trimmed by 2 bases and 0 bases, with 9 bases remaining between them. The CDR3 covers 15 residues. Germline V gene lookup returns CDR1 SEHNR and CDR2 FQNEAQ (reference sequence). The CDR3 is CASSLYGSSTDTQYF. The DNA for the CDR3 is TGTGCCAGCAGCTTATACGGTTCTAGCACAGATACGCAGTATTTT.

This clonotype turned up a few times. As DNA, the CDR3 is TGCAGTGCTAGGGGGTTCGCGGGGGAGCAGTACGTC. It is translated as CSARGFAGEQYV. This rearrangement joins TRBV20-1 to TRBJ2-7; D might be TRBD2 (6 bases). Between the trimmed V and J ends, which lost 3 bases and 7 bases, there was a span of 13 bases. The CDR3 loop spans 12 amino acids. Germline V gene data show CDR1 as DFQATT and CDR2 as SNEGSKA (reference sequence).

This clonotype has a handful of counts. V gene TRBV6-2 or TRBV6-3 combines with J gene TRBJ2-5; a possible D gene is TRBD1 (5 bases). The CDR3 is 12 residues long. The germline gives CDR1 MNHEY, CDR2 SVGEGT. The V and J ends lost 5 bases and 5 bases respectively, with 9 bases between them. Here the CDR3 reads CASSLQVETQYF. The CDR3 DNA follows: TGTGCCAGCAGTCTACAGGTTGAGACCCAGTACTTC.

This clonotype was seen ten or more times. The rearrangement links TRBV19 to TRBJ2-1, with a weak D call TRBD2 (7 bases). Germline V lookup: CDR1 LNHDA, CDR2 SQIVND (reference sequence). The CDR3 extends over 17 amino acids. V was cut by 5 bases and J by 0 bases, with 17 bases left in between. CDR3: CASSFLAGALSYNEQFF. The CDR3 DNA follows: TGTGCCAGTAGTTTTCTCGCGGGGGCCCTCTCCTACAATGAGCAGTTCTTC.

This clonotype was found many times. The CDR3 protein is CASSLLSGELFF. CDR3 nucleotides: TGTGCCAGCAGCTTATTAAGCGGGGAGCTGTTTTTT. The genes are TRBV7-8 and TRBJ2-2; D gene unclear. V was trimmed by 2 bases and J by 7 bases, leaving 5 bases between them. CDR1 and CDR2 (germline): SGHVS, FQNEAQ. The CDR3 is 12 amino acids.

The rearrangement uses TRBV28 and TRBJ1-5, with a weak D call TRBD1 (5 bases). The CDR3 contains 16 residues. Per germline, CDR1 MDHEN and CDR2 SYDVKM. The V end lost 5 bases, the J end lost 0 bases, and 14 bases lay between the germline ends. The CDR3 region has the DNA TGTGCCAGCAGTCCCCGGGGGGACTATAGCAATCAGCCCCAGCATTTT. Translating gives CASSPRGDYSNQPQHF.

CDR3 bases: TGTGCCAGCAGGGGGGCAGGACTCCTCTCTGGAAACACCATATATTTT. As protein: CASRGAGLLSGNTIYF. V is TRBV12-3 or TRBV12-4 and J is TRBJ1-3; D might be TRBD1 (6 bases). V gave up 6 bases and J gave up 0 bases, with 15 bases separating them. The CDR3 sequence is 16 residues long.

This clonotype is a singleton in its sample. The chain carries TRBV10-3 and TRBJ1-2; 7 bases map to TRBD1. CDR3 size: 11 residues. The germline V gene has CDR1 ENHRY and CDR2 SYGVKD. V lost 7 bases and J lost 11; bases outside the gene matches: 7. The CDR3 nucleotides are TGTGCCATCAAAGGGACAGCCCTGTACACCTTC. The encoded protein is CAIKGTALYTF.

By sample share, this clonotype is medium-sized (0.01 to 0.1%). The chain recombines TRBV7-6 with TRBJ2-5, with D unresolved. From germline, CDR1 is SGHVS and CDR2 FNYEAQ. V was pared by 3 bases and J by 4 bases, with 3 bases between. CDR3 size: 11 residues. CDR3 loop: CASSFTETQYF. The CDR3 nucleotides read TGTGCCAGCAGCTTCACAGAGACCCAGTACTTC.

In regard to this clonotype: A single base separates this from a much larger clone, so it may be a read error. The chain is built from TRBV7-9 and TRBJ1-1, with 8 bases identical to TRBD1. The CDR3 consists of 15 residues. The germline CDR1 and CDR2 sequences are SEHNR and FQNEAQ (reference sequence). CDR3 in amino acids: CASSPPGTGPTETFF. CDR3 nucleotides: TGTGCCAGCAGCCCTCCGGGGACAGGACCCACTGAAACTTTCTTT.

There are a few counts of this clonotype. The J gene is TRBJ2-7, the V gene TRBV29-1, with D uncertain. V shed 7 bases and J shed 5 bases, with 9 bases lying between them. Germline lookup yields CDR1 SQVTM and CDR2 ANQGSEA. The CDR3 length is 10 residues. CDR3 in amino acids: CSALGDEQYF. The CDR3 nucleotides read TGCAGCGCCTTAGGAGACGAGCAGTACTTC.

The chain carries TRBV6-2 or TRBV6-3 and TRBJ2-7; D is undetermined. Germline V gives CDR1 MNHEY, CDR2 SVGEGT. The V gene lost 4 bases and the J gene lost 4 bases, with 14 bases spanning the gap. The CDR3 has 14 amino acids. CDR3 nucleotides: TGTGCCAGCAGTTGGATGTCTAGGCGATACGAGCAGTACTTC. Encoded protein: CASSWMSRRYEQYF.

In this sample, this clonotype turned up a few times. The V gene is TRBV7-9, the J gene TRBJ2-1, with no clear D. Trimming stripped 5 bases from V and 9 bases from J, with 11 bases between. This CDR3 contains 12 residues. Per germline, CDR1 SEHNR and CDR2 FQNEAQ (reference sequence). The DNA for the CDR3 is TGTGCCAGCAGCGTGGGTAACACTGAGCAGTTCTTC. It codes for CASSVGNTEQFF.

There are a few counts of this clonotype. The chain joins TRBV20-1 to TRBJ2-1; TRBD1 aligns across 9 bases. Germline V gene lookup returns CDR1 DFQATT and CDR2 SNEGSKA (reference sequence). J was trimmed by 1 base and V by 5 bases; bases with no gene match: 9. The CDR3 runs to 16 residues. For the CDR3, the DNA is TGCAGTGCTTCCAACCCCGGGACAGGGTCCTACAATGAGCAGTTCTTC. It codes for CSASNPGTGSYNEQFF.

The rearrangement joins TRBV4-1 to TRBJ1-6; D gene uncertain. Per the germline V gene, CDR1 is MGHRA and CDR2 is YSYEKL. Trimming took 6 bases from V and 7 from J, leaving 16 bases between them. The CDR3 loop spans 15 amino acids. The CDR3 spells CASRKEPVGNSPLHF. CDR3 DNA: TGCGCCAGCAGAAAGGAACCCGTGGGGAATTCACCCCTCCACTTT.

This chain joins TRBV25-1 and TRBJ2-1; unclear D gene. The V end lost 0 bases, the J end lost 0 bases, and 12 bases lay between the germline ends. Per germline, CDR1 MGHDK and CDR2 SYGVNS. This CDR3 is 17 amino acids long. The CDR3 protein is CASSEYLRTLSYNEQFF. For the CDR3, the DNA is TGTGCCAGCAGTGAATATCTCCGGACCCTCTCCTACAATGAGCAGTTCTTC.

This clonotype appeared a few times. V and J are TRBV4-3 and TRBJ1-5, with D maybe TRBD1 (5 bases). This CDR3 contains 15 residues. The germline V gene has CDR1 LGHNA and CDR2 YSLEER. The germline V and J ends were trimmed by 0 bases and 6 bases, with 12 bases remaining between them. The CDR3: CASSQEKGDGQPQHF. CDR3 DNA: TGCGCCAGCAGCCAAGAGAAAGGGGATGGTCAGCCCCAGCATTTT.

The chain uses TRBV7-9 and TRBJ2-1; the match to TRBD2 covers 16 bases. This CDR3 spans 14 amino acids. Per the germline V gene, CDR1 is SEHNR and CDR2 is FQNEAQ (reference sequence). J was trimmed by 9 bases and V by 10 bases; bases with no gene match: 6. The CDR3 spells CAIGTSGGAVEQFF. CDR3 in DNA: TGTGCCATTGGGACTAGCGGGGGGGCTGTTGAGCAGTTCTTC.